The sequence of this TCR beta chain was determined in a study of Tregs in tolerant kidney transplant recipients. Trimming left V 2 bases short and J 0 bases short, with 9 bases between. This CDR3 is 14 amino acids long. Germline V gives CDR1 SGHRS, CDR2 YFSETQ. Comment on this clone: Its specificity is not known.

General observations from the study: The small number of patients limits these findings pending further validation. Donor-specific Treg expansion exceeded global Treg expansion in tolerant patients, suggesting antigen drive. Biological reproducibility was not directly addressed, but technical replication error appeared minimal.

Recipients received nonmyeloablative bone marrow transplants from related graft donors, with transient mixed chimerism. Unstimulated regulatory T cells (CD4+CD25+CD127-), CD4+CD25- non-regulatory cells, CD4 and CD8 cells were FACS-sorted from thawed PBMCs. Data came from immunoSEQ multiplex PCR; TCRdb stores just in-frame clones and leaves some out. The sample consists of roughly 64,000 clones, over 75% of them appearing once. The chain couples TRBV5-1 to TRBJ2-7, with no clear D. The specimen was CD4+ T cells from blood (PBMCs), collected 6 months after the transplant. The source is a human patient who received a combined kidney and bone marrow transplant. Some T cells may be supplied by the graft donor. The chain's CDR3 is CASSFGLPSYEQYF. CDR3 DNA: TGCGCCAGCAGCTTTGGGCTACCCTCCTACGAGCAGTACTTC.